This TCR beta chain is from a study of naive and memory T cell subsets. General study points: TCR transcript changes with activation or differentiation may affect this RNA method.

Ligated cDNA underwent four rounds of PCR with nested alpha and beta constant region primers and SP2. Reverse transcription of blood and skin TCR RNA was primed at alpha and beta constant regions. TCRdb analysed the 5' RACE reads with MiXCR anew, one entry per CDR3 protein. The top ten hold 0.7% to 0.9% of the sample, which has over 45,000 distinct CDR3 sequences, about 4.5% seen once. The CDR3 runs 16 residues. Germline V lookup: CDR1 LGHNA, CDR2 YNFKEQ. V lost 0 bases and J 2 bases, leaving 11 bases between the germline ends. This clonotype has a count of ten or more. Its antigen is unidentified. The library had UMIs added by 3' ligation of an oligonucleotide to TCR cDNA. Whole-blood samples were around 2.5 ml of peripheral blood from healthy adult volunteers. Cells were not sorted; total RNA input targeted about 1 to 1000 ng.

The TCR was taken from a female donor in good health. J is TRBJ2-1 and V is TRBV4-2; maybe TRBD2 (5 bases). As DNA, the CDR3 is TGTGCCAGCAGCCAAGATCACGGGAACCCCTACAATGAGCAGTTCTTC. Amino acid sequence: CASSQDHGNPYNEQFF.